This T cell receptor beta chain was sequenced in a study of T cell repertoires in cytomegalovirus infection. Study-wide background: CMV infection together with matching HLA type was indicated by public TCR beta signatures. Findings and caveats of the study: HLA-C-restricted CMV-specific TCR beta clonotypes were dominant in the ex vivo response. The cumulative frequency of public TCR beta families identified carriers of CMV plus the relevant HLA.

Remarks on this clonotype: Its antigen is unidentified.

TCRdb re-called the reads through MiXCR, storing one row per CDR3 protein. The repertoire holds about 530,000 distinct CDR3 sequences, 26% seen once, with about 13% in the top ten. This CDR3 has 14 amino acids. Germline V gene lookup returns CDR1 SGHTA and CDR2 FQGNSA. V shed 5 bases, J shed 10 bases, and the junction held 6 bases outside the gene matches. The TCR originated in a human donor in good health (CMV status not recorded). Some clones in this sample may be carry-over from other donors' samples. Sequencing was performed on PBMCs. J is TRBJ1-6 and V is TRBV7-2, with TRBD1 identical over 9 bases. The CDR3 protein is CASSLTGGGSPLHF. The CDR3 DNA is TGTGCCAGCAGCCTGACAGGGGGAGGGTCACCCCTCCACTTT.